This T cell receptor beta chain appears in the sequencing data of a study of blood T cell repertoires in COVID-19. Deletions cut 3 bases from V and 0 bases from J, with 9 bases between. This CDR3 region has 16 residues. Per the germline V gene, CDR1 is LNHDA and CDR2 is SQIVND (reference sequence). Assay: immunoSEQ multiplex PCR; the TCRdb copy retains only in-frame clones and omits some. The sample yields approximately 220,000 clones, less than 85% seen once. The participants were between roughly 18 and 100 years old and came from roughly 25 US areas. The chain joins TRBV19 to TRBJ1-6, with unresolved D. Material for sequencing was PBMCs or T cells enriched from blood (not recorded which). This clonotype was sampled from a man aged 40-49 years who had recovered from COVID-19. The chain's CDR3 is CASSIRRSSYNSPLHF. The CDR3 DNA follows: TGTGCCAGTAGTATTCGGCGGAGCTCCTATAATTCACCCCTCCACTTT.